Following are 21 T cell receptor beta chains from one sample sequenced in a study of blood T cell repertoires in COVID-19. Method: immunoSEQ multiplex PCR; TCRdb's copy keeps in-frame clones and lacks some. The table shows 150,000 to 200,000 clones, with roughly three quarters occurring only once. Sequencing was carried out using PBMCs or T cells enriched from blood (not recorded which). Every receptor here comes from a woman between 50 and 59 years old with acute COVID-19.

The gene calls are TRBV5-1 and TRBJ1-3, with 9 bases identical to TRBD1. V lost 4 bases, J lost 3 bases, and 8 bases stayed unmatched. The CDR3 totals 16 residues. Germline values: CDR1 SGHRS, CDR2 YFSETQ. The CDR3 spells CASSRTQGAGGNTIYF. CDR3 DNA: TGCGCCAGCAGCAGAACACAGGGGGCGGGTGGAAACACCATATATTTT.

The rearrangement links TRBV7-9 to TRBJ2-1, with TRBD2 identical over 8 bases. Germline V gene lookup returns CDR1 SEHNR and CDR2 FQNEAQ (reference sequence). The CDR3 contains 17 residues. The ends lost 5 bases at V and 9 bases at J; junction bases unmatched: 18. The CDR3 DNA follows: TGTGCCAGCAGCCATTCCGGCCGTACGGGGGGGCATGGTGAGCAGTTCTTC. Protein sequence: CASSHSGRTGGHGEQFF.

The V and J genes are TRBV5-1 and TRBJ2-1; no reliable D call. CDR1 and CDR2 from the germline V gene are SGHRS and YFSETQ. The germline V and J ends were trimmed by 3 bases and 0 bases, with 10 bases remaining between them. This CDR3 comprises 15 residues. The CDR3 reads CASSYDTSSYNEQFF. The CDR3 region has the DNA TGCGCCAGCAGCTACGACACGAGCTCCTACAATGAGCAGTTCTTC.

The V and J genes are TRBV7-9 and TRBJ1-2; 9 bases align to TRBD1. The ends lost 4 bases at V and 6 bases at J; junction bases unmatched: 6. Per germline, CDR1 SEHNR and CDR2 FQNEAQ (reference sequence). This CDR3 is 14 amino acids long. The CDR3 DNA reads as TGTGCCAGCAGCTCCGCGTGGGACAGGGATGGCTACACCTTC. This encodes CASSSAWDRDGYTF.

The V gene is TRBV29-1, the J gene TRBJ1-1; D possibly corresponds to TRBD1 (5 bases). The V gene's germline CDR1 is SQVTM and CDR2 ANQGSEA. CDR3 length: 13 amino acids. V was cut by 4 bases and J by 1 base, with 10 bases left in between. CDR3 coding DNA: TGCAGCGTTGTTGAGACAGCGAACACTGAAGCTTTCTTT. It codes for CSVVETANTEAFF.

The CDR3 region is CASSIPPGQGDEKLFF. CDR3 DNA: TGTGCCAGTAGTATCCCCCCGGGACAGGGGGATGAAAAACTGTTTTTT. The chain couples TRBV19 to TRBJ1-4; 11 nucleotides line up with TRBD1. The trim removed 3 bases at V and 6 bases at J, leaving 6 bases unmatched. Germline values: CDR1 LNHDA, CDR2 SQIVND (reference sequence). CDR3 length: 16 amino acids.

The J gene is TRBJ1-2, the V gene TRBV12-3 or TRBV12-4; D unclear. This CDR3 is 11 amino acids long. Deletions cut 5 bases from V and 7 bases from J, with 8 bases between. CDR3 nucleotide sequence: TGTGCCAGCAGTCCCGGAGGTGGCTACACCTTC. Translated, it gives CASSPGGGYTF.

This CDR3 is CASSLGHTSNYGYTF. Here the CDR3 DNA reads TGTGCCAGCAGCTTGGGACACACATCTAACTATGGCTACACCTTC. The chain has TRBV13 and TRBJ1-2; D is possibly TRBD1 (6 bases). The germline V gene has CDR1 PRHDT and CDR2 FYEKMQ (reference sequence). V was clipped by 3 bases and J by 0 bases, with 11 bases between them. The CDR3 is made up of 15 amino acids.

The gene calls are TRBV12-3 or TRBV12-4 and TRBJ1-3; possibly TRBD1 for D (6 bases). The CDR3 length is 13 residues. Trimming left V 6 bases short and J 1 base short, with 7 bases between. CDR3 residues: CASRGASGNTIYF. DNA for the CDR3: TGTGCCAGCAGGGGGGCTTCTGGAAACACCATATATTTT.

The chain links TRBV5-4 to TRBJ2-2; weak D call: TRBD2 (6 bases). With 3 bases removed from V and 6 bases from J, the gap between germline ends came to 15 bases. This CDR3 comprises 15 residues. CDR1 and CDR2 from the germline V gene are SGHNT and YYREEE (reference sequence). CDR3 in DNA: TGTGCCAGCAGCTACGGGGGTGGTTTCGCCGGGGAGCTGTTTTTT. Protein product: CASSYGGGFAGELFF. Combining the CDR3 with reference TRBV5-4 and TRBJ2-2 gives the whole variable domain ETGVTQSPTHLIKTRGQQVTLRCSSQSGHNTVSWYQQALGQGPQFIFQYYREEENGRGNFPPRFSGLQFPNYSSELNVNALELDDSALYLCASSYGGGFAGELFFGEGSRLTVL.

This chain uses TRBV24-1 with TRBJ2-5, with 7 bases fitting TRBD1. J lost 6 bases, V lost 1 base, and 4 bases had no gene match. CDR1 and CDR2 from the germline V gene are KGHDR and SFDVKD. The CDR3 runs to 14 residues. The CDR3 DNA is TGTGCCACCAGTGATTTAGGGGACAGTCAGACCCAGTACTTC. Its protein is CATSDLGDSQTQYF.

This clone occurred once. V usage is TRBV11-2 and J usage is TRBJ1-6; TRBD1 is a possible D gene (6 bases). V was clipped by 5 bases and J by 7 bases, with 15 bases between them. CDR1 is SGHAT, CDR2 FQNNGV, per germline. This CDR3 region has 15 residues. Here the CDR3 DNA reads TGTGCCAGCAGCCAACCGGGACATGGGAATTCACCCCTCCACTTT. It yields the protein CASSQPGHGNSPLHF.

The CDR3: CASSLAGLAGSKVTQYF. The CDR3 DNA sequence: TGCGCCAGCAGCTTGGCAGGCCTAGCGGGGTCCAAGGTTACGCAGTATTTT. The chain employs TRBV5-1 and TRBJ2-3; the match to TRBD2 covers 9 bases. Germline values: CDR1 SGHRS, CDR2 YFSETQ. With V trimmed by 0 bases and J by 8 bases, 13 bases remained unmatched. The CDR3 consists of 17 residues.

J is TRBJ1-3 and V is TRBV3-1 (or the pseudogene TRBV3-2), with D hard to call. The germline V gene encodes CDR1 LGHDT and CDR2 YNNKEL (reference sequence). The CDR3 is made up of 13 amino acids. The V end lost 1 base, the J end lost 5 bases, and 6 bases lay between the germline ends. The CDR3 spells CASSQVSRNTIYF. CDR3 DNA: TGTGCCAGCAGCCAAGTTTCTCGAAACACCATATATTTT.

The chain links TRBV19 to TRBJ1-5; 8 bases are shared with TRBD1. With V trimmed by 7 bases and J by 9 bases, 11 bases remained unmatched. This CDR3 spans 14 amino acids. CDR1 and CDR2 (germline): LNHDA, SQIVND (reference sequence). Here the CDR3 DNA reads TGTGCCAGTATTTATCGGACAGGGATCGGGCCCCAGCATTTT. This codes for CASIYRTGIGPQHF. Full variable domain (remainder filled in from reference TRBV19 and TRBJ1-5): DGGITQSPKYLFRKEGQNVTLSCEQNLNHDAMYWYRQDPGQGLRLIYYSQIVNDFQKGDIAEGYSVSREKKESFPLTVTSAQKNPTAFYLCASIYRTGIGPQHFGDGTRLSIL.

V and J are TRBV18 and TRBJ1-1; 10 bases are shared with TRBD1. This CDR3 region has 15 residues. V gave up 8 bases and J gave up 2 bases; unmatched junction bases: 8. CDR1 and CDR2 (germline): KGHSH, LQKENI. CDR3 amino acids: CASDRTGGKNTEAFF. DNA for the CDR3: TGTGCCAGCGACAGGACAGGGGGGAAAAACACTGAAGCTTTCTTT.

This clone was detected only a few times. The sample carries other DNA sequences with the same CDR3. V and J are TRBV28 and TRBJ1-2; a weak D match, TRBD1 (5 bases). CDR3 length equals 13 residues. The V end lost 4 bases, the J end lost 4 bases, and 10 bases lay between the germline ends. Germline V gene lookup returns CDR1 MDHEN and CDR2 SYDVKM. Here the CDR3 DNA reads TGTGCCAGCAGTTCAGGGCAGGTCTATGGCTACACCTTC. Its translation: CASSSGQVYGYTF.

The rearrangement joins TRBV29-1 to TRBJ1-3; D is ambiguous. CDR3 length: 12 residues. V was clipped by 3 bases and J by 2 bases, with 5 bases between them. Germline V lookup: CDR1 SQVTM, CDR2 ANQGSEA. CDR3 sequence (DNA): TGCAGCGTTGAGTGGCCTGGAAACACCATATATTTT. This translates into CSVEWPGNTIYF.

This rearrangement joins TRBV7-2 to TRBJ2-5; possible D gene TRBD2, 6 bases. The CDR3 has 15 residues. CDR1 is SGHTA and CDR2 is FQGNSA in the germline V gene. Trimming took 0 bases from V and 1 from J, leaving 9 bases between them. CDR3 protein: CASSLAGGLQETQYF. CDR3 sequence (DNA): TGTGCCAGCAGCTTAGCGGGGGGACTCCAAGAGACCCAGTACTTC.

The chain links TRBV14 to TRBJ1-6; D not certain. The CDR3 sequence is 15 residues long. Looked up from germline, CDR1 is SGHDN and CDR2 is FVKESK. V was pared by 0 bases and J by 7 bases, with 10 bases between. CDR3 protein: CASSQDLSPNSPLHF. CDR3 DNA: TGTGCCAGCAGCCAAGACCTTAGCCCGAATTCACCCCTCCACTTT.

CDR3 amino acids: CASSFEGYEQYV. The CDR3 region has the DNA TGTGCCAGCAGTTTCGAGGGCTACGAGCAGTACGTC. The rearrangement joins TRBV6-1 to TRBJ2-7; possibly TRBD2 for D (5 bases). V was cut by 5 bases and J by 3 bases, with 8 bases left in between. Looked up from germline, CDR1 is MNHNS and CDR2 is SASEGT. The CDR3 extends over 12 amino acids.